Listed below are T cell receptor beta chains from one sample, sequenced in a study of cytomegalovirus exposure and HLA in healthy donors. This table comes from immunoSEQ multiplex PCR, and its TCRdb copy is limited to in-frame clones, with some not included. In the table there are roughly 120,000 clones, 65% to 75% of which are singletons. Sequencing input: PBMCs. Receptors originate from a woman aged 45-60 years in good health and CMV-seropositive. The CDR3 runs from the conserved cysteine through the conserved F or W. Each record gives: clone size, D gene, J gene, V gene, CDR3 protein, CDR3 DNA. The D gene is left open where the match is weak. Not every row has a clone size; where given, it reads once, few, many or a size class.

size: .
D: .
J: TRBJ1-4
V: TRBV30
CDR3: CAWRRGNYEKLFF
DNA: TGTGCCTGGAGAAGGGGAAACTATGAAAAACTGTTTTTT

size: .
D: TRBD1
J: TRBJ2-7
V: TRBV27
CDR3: CASSFLGQQQYF
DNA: TGTGCCAGCAGTTTCTTGGGACAGCAGCAGTACTTC

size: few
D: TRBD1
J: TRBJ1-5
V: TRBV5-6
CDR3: CASSRQGSSNQPQHF
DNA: TGTGCCAGCAGCCGACAGGGATCCAGCAATCAGCCCCAGCATTTT

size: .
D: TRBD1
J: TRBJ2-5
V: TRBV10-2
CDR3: CASSFGQGFQETQYF
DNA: TGCGCCAGCAGTTTCGGACAGGGTTTCCAAGAGACCCAGTACTTC

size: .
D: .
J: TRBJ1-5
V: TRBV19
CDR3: CASSYGGGNQPQHF
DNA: TGTGCCAGTAGTTACGGGGGAGGGAATCAGCCCCAGCATTTT

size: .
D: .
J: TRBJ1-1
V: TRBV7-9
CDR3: CASRSGGSFTEAFF
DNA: TGTGCCAGCAGGAGTGGGGGCTCCTTCACTGAAGCTTTCTTT

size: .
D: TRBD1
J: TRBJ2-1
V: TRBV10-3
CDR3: CAISVTSGTGVYNEQFF
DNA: TGTGCCATCAGTGTAACTTCCGGGACAGGGGTCTACAATGAGCAGTTCTTC

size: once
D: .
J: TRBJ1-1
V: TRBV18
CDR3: CASSPPSLSTEAFF
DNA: TGTGCCAGCTCACCACCGTCCCTATCCACTGAAGCTTTCTTT

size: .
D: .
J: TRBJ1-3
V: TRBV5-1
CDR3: CASSVVGDSGNTIYF
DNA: TGCGCCAGCAGCGTCGTGGGCGACTCTGGAAACACCATATATTTT

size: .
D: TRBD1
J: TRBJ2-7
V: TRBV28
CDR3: CASIPGDRGDEQYF
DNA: TGTGCCAGCATCCCGGGGGACAGGGGAGACGAGCAGTACTTC

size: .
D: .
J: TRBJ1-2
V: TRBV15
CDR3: CATSRGRGDPYGYTF
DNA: TGTGCCACCAGCCGGGGGAGGGGCGACCCGTATGGCTACACCTTC

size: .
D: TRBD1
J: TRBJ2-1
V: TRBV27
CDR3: CASSFMGTAYNEQFF
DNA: TGTGCCAGCAGTTTTATGGGGACAGCTTACAATGAGCAGTTCTTC

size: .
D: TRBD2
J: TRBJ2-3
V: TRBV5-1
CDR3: CASRRSGASTDTQYF
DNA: TGCGCCAGCAGACGAAGCGGGGCCTCCACAGATACGCAGTATTTT

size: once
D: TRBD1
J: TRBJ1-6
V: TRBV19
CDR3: CASTHHWTGDYNSPLHF
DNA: TGTGCCAGTACTCATCATTGGACAGGGGATTATAATTCACCCCTCCACTTT

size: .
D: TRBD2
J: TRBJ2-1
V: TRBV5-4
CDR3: CASKTTGEGYYNEQFF
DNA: TGTGCCAGCAAAACCACTGGGGAGGGGTATTACAATGAGCAGTTCTTC

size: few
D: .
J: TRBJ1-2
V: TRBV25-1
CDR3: CASSSQADGYGYTF
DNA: TGTGCCAGCAGTAGCCAGGCAGACGGCTATGGCTACACCTTC

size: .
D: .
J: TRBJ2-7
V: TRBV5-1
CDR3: CASSPDTYEQYF
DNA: TGCGCCAGCAGCCCCGACACCTACGAGCAGTACTTC

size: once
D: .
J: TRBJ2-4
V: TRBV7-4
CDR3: CASSLNPGPQNIQYF
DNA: TGTGCCAGCAGCTTGAACCCTGGCCCCCAAAACATTCAGTACTTC

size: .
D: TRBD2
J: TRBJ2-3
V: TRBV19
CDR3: CASSRLAGGADTQYF
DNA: TGTGCCAGTAGTCGGCTAGCGGGGGGCGCAGATACGCAGTATTTT

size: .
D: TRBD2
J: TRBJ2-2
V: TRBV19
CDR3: CASTSGGLDQNTGELFF
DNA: TGTGCCAGTACTAGCGGGGGCCTAGATCAGAACACCGGGGAGCTGTTTTTT

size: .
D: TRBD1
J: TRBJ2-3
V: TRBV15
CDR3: CATKTGDTDTQYF
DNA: TGTGCCACCAAAACAGGGGACACAGATACGCAGTATTTT

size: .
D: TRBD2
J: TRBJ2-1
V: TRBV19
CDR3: CASKEHSGAGRYNEQFF
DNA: TGTGCCAGTAAAGAGCACAGCGGGGCCGGACGTTACAATGAGCAGTTCTTC

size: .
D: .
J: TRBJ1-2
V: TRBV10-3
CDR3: CAISEKVASSGYGYTF
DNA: TGTGCCATCAGTGAAAAGGTGGCCTCTTCAGGCTATGGCTACACCTTC

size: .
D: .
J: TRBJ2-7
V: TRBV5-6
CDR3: CASSFTGTYEQYF
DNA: TGTGCCAGCAGCTTCACAGGGACCTACGAGCAGTACTTC

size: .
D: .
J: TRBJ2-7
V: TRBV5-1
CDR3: CASTPQGQTGEQYF
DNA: TGCGCCAGCACCCCCCAGGGACAAACCGGCGAGCAGTACTTC

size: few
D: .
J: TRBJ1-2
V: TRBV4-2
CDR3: CASRDYNGYTF
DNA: TGTGCCAGCAGAGATTACAATGGCTACACCTTC

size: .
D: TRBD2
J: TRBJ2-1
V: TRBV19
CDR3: CASSSRLAGGWNEQFF
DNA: TGTGCCAGTAGTTCCCGACTAGCGGGGGGGTGGAATGAGCAGTTCTTC

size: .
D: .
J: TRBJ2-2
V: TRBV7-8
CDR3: CASSQLDSSNTGELFF
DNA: TGTGCCAGCAGTCAACTGGACTCCTCGAACACCGGGGAGCTGTTTTTT

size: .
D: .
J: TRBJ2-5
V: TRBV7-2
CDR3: CASSLGWGRQETQYF
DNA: TGTGCCAGCAGCTTAGGATGGGGCAGACAAGAGACCCAGTACTTC

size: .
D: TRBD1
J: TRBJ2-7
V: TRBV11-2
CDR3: CASSLPIQGVEQYF
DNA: TGTGCCAGCAGCCTACCGATACAGGGGGTCGAACAGTACTTC

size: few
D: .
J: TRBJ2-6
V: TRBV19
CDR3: CASSMASSGANVLTF
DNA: TGTGCCAGTAGTATGGCTTCCTCTGGGGCCAACGTCCTGACTTTC

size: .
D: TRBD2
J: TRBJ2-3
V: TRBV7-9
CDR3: CASSFLAGGADTQYF
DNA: TGTGCCAGCAGTTTTCTCGCGGGGGGCGCAGATACGCAGTATTTT

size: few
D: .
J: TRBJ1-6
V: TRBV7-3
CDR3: CASSETGARSPLHF
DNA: TGTGCCAGCAGCGAAACTGGGGCCCGCTCACCCCTCCACTTT

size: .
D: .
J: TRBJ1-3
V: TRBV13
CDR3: CASSAGTELSGNTIYF
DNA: TGTGCCAGCAGCGCCGGAACAGAGCTCTCTGGAAACACCATATATTTT

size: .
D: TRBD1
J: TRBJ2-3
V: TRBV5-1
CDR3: CASRRQGESTDMQYF
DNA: TGCGCCAGCCGAAGACAGGGCGAGAGCACAGATATGCAGTATTTT

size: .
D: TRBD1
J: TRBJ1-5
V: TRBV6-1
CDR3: CASSAQGTPDQPQHF
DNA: TGTGCCAGCAGTGCACAGGGGACGCCGGATCAGCCCCAGCATTTT

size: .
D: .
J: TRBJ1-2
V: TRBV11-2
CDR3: CASSLQDYRSGYTF
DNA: TGTGCCAGCAGTTTACAGGACTATCGTAGTGGCTACACCTTC

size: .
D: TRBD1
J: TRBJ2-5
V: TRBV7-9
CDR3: CASSLSVRQGKETQYF
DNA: TGTGCCAGCAGCCTCTCCGTCCGACAGGGCAAGGAGACCCAGTACTTC

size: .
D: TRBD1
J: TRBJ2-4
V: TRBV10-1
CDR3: CASSSRQGPNIQYF
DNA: TGCGCCAGCAGTTCGCGACAGGGCCCAAACATTCAGTACTTC

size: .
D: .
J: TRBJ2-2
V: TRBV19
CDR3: CASRAGTGELFF
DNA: TGTGCCAGTAGGGCAGGCACCGGGGAGCTGTTTTTT

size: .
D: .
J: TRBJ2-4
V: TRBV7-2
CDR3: CASSYLHRAIAKNIQYF
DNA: TGTGCCAGCAGCTACCTCCACAGGGCAATAGCCAAAAACATTCAGTACTTC

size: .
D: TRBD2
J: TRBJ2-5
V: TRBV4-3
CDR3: CASSQGTLAGAQETQYF
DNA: TGCGCCAGCAGCCAAGGCACTTTAGCGGGGGCCCAAGAGACCCAGTACTTC

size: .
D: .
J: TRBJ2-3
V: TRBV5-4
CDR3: CASSSSSGGPHATQYF
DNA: TGTGCCAGCAGCTCCTCGTCCGGGGGACCCCATGCTACGCAGTATTTT

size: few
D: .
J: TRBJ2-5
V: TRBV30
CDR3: CAWNRREGETQYF
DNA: TGTGCCTGGAACCGACGTGAGGGAGAGACCCAGTACTTC

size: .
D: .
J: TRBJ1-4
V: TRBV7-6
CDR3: CASSPRQLRGEKLFF
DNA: TGTGCCAGCAGCCCCCGACAGCTTCGAGGCGAAAAACTGTTTTTT